One sample yielded the 29 T cell receptor beta chains listed below, sequenced in a study of cytotoxic CD8 clonotypes in ibrutinib-treated CLL. Method: immunoSEQ multiplex PCR; TCRdb's copy keeps in-frame clones and lacks some. The sample contains over 250,000 clones, 65% to 85% of which appear only once. The specimen comprised PBMCs, sampled at disease progression, from a patient treated with ibrutinib. These receptor sequences come from a human donor with chronic lymphocytic leukemia.

The chain joins TRBV29-1 to TRBJ2-5; maybe TRBD2 (6 bases). Germline V gene data show CDR1 as SQVTM and CDR2 as ANQGSEA. V gave up 4 bases and J gave up 0 bases, with 12 bases separating them. The CDR3 covers 14 residues. The CDR3 DNA is TGCAGCGTTGCCGGGGGACCGTACCAAGAGACCCAGTACTTC. Its protein is CSVAGGPYQETQYF.

The J gene is TRBJ2-7, the V gene TRBV7-8; D may match TRBD1 or TRBD2 (5 bases each). There are 15 residues in the CDR3. Per germline, CDR1 SGHVS and CDR2 FQNEAQ. Trimming removed 5 bases from V and 4 bases from J, with 18 bases in between. CDR3 protein: CASSGGSAGSYEQYF. The CDR3 DNA reads as TGTGCCAGCAGCGGAGGCAGCGCAGGGAGTTACGAGCAGTACTTC.

The chain joins TRBV11-2 to TRBJ1-2; no clear D. Germline CDR1 SGHAT, CDR2 FQNNGV. The CDR3 length is 13 residues. V lost 1 base and J 8 bases, leaving 11 bases between the germline ends. CDR3: CASSLVPRVGYTF. CDR3 in DNA: TGTGCCAGCAGCTTAGTCCCGAGGGTCGGCTACACCTTC.

The V and J genes are TRBV5-1 and TRBJ1-5; D is perhaps TRBD1 (5 bases). Per the germline V gene, CDR1 is SGHRS and CDR2 is YFSETQ. Trimming removed 4 bases at V and 7 bases at J, with 12 bases between. This CDR3 region has 13 residues. The CDR3 nucleotides are TGCGCCAGCAGCCTGAGGGGCGCGCAGCCCCAGCATTTT. It yields the protein CASSLRGAQPQHF.

This chain joins TRBV29-1 and TRBJ2-3; 10 bases align to TRBD2. Germline CDR1 SQVTM, CDR2 ANQGSEA. The CDR3 length is 14 residues. V dropped 5 bases and J dropped 4; count of bases not matched to a gene: 6. DNA of the CDR3: TGCAGCGTTTCTAGCGGGAGAAGTGCAGATACGCAGTATTTT. This codes for CSVSSGRSADTQYF.

The table lists this clone with a few counts. The CDR3 DNA sequence: TGTGCCAGCAGTTTATCGCAGGGGGTAGAAGCTTTCTTT. This translates into CASSLSQGVEAFF. This sequence joins TRBV27 and TRBJ1-1, with TRBD1 matching over 7 bases. V lost 0 bases, J lost 8 bases, and 3 bases stayed unmatched. CDR1 is MNHEY, CDR2 SMNVEV, per germline (reference sequence). There are 13 residues in the CDR3.

J is TRBJ1-1 and V is TRBV15; D is uncertain. The CDR3 has 12 residues. CDR1 LNHNV and CDR2 YYDKDF come from the germline V gene (reference sequence). Trimming took 0 bases from V and 6 from J, leaving 5 bases between them. CDR3 loop: CATSREKAEAFF. CDR3 bases: TGTGCCACCAGCAGAGAGAAAGCTGAAGCTTTCTTT.

This chain links TRBV5-1 with TRBJ2-2; 7 bases align to TRBD2. Germline V gene data show CDR1 as SGHRS and CDR2 as YFSETQ. V lost 0 bases and J lost 4; bases outside the gene matches: 9. The CDR3 is 17 amino acids. The DNA for the CDR3 is TGCGCCAGCAGCTTGGAGTGGGGAGCGGGGATCACCGGGGAGCTGTTTTTT. Its protein is CASSLEWGAGITGELFF.

The rearrangement joins TRBV10-3 to TRBJ2-3; D may be TRBD2 (6 bases). V lost 3 bases, J lost 6 bases, and 7 bases lay in between. The CDR3 length is 12 residues. CDR1 is ENHRY and CDR2 is SYGVKD in the germline V gene. The CDR3 DNA is TGTGCCATCAGTGATGGGGGGGATACGCAGTATTTT. Its protein product is CAISDGGDTQYF.

The chain couples TRBV28 to TRBJ2-1; D call uncertain. The germline CDR1 and CDR2 sequences are MDHEN and SYDVKM. The CDR3 contains 16 residues. Trimming stripped 5 bases from V and 0 bases from J, with 14 bases between. The CDR3 here is CASSLVASSSYNEQFF. The CDR3 coding sequence is TGTGCCAGCAGTCTCGTCGCCTCAAGCTCCTACAATGAGCAGTTCTTC.

The rearrangement joins TRBV5-5 to TRBJ2-7; TRBD2 matches 11 bases. Trimming cost V 4 bases and J 6 bases; bases outside gene matches: 6. The CDR3 consists of 14 residues. Germline V lookup: CDR1 SGHKS, CDR2 YYEKEE (reference sequence). CDR3 region: CASSPSGLAGEQYF. For the CDR3, the DNA is TGTGCCAGCAGCCCATCAGGACTAGCGGGCGAGCAGTACTTC.

This rearrangement joins TRBV9 to TRBJ2-3; 7 nucleotides line up with TRBD2. V was clipped by 0 bases and J by 1 base; unmatched bases: 8. The CDR3 sequence is 17 residues long. Germline V lookup: CDR1 SGDLS, CDR2 YYNGEE. Here the CDR3 reads CASSVDPSGAGTDTQYF. The CDR3, as DNA: TGTGCCAGCAGCGTAGACCCGAGCGGGGCGGGCACAGATACGCAGTATTTT.

This clone was picked up a small number of times. J is TRBJ2-3 and V is TRBV14; the D is unclear. Germline V gene data show CDR1 as SGHDN and CDR2 as FVKESK. V was cut by 1 base and J by 0 bases, with 11 bases left in between. CDR3 length equals 16 residues. Here the CDR3 DNA reads TGTGCCAGCAGCCAAGTGATCGGTCGTAGCACAGATACGCAGTATTTT. Translation gives CASSQVIGRSTDTQYF.

The chain couples TRBV6-5 to TRBJ1-2, with 10 bases lining up with TRBD1. CDR1 is MNHEY, CDR2 SVGAGI, per germline. V lost 4 bases and J lost 7; bases outside the gene matches: 6. The CDR3 spans 14 residues. In DNA, the CDR3 is TGTGCCAGCAGTTCGGGGACAGGGGCCTCTGGCTACACCTTC. Its translation is CASSSGTGASGYTF.

This clone was seen only a few times. V gene TRBV9 combines with J gene TRBJ1-2, with D perhaps matching TRBD1 (6 bases). The CDR3 sequence is 12 residues long. Trimming cost V 7 bases and J 6 bases, with 13 bases left between them. The germline CDR1 and CDR2 sequences are SGDLS and YYNGEE. In DNA, the CDR3 is TGTGCCAGCTCCGGGAAGGGGGATGGCTACACCTTC. Protein: CASSGKGDGYTF.

This chain links TRBV11-2 with TRBJ2-5; D is ambiguous. Germline CDR1 and CDR2: SGHAT and FQNNGV. The CDR3 has 12 amino acids. The V end lost 3 bases, the J end lost 4 bases, and 6 bases lay between the germline ends. The CDR3 protein is CASSFGSETQYF. DNA of the CDR3: TGTGCCAGCAGCTTTGGGTCAGAGACCCAGTACTTC.

The chain is built from TRBV7-3 and TRBJ2-7; D uncertain. This CDR3 region has 16 residues. The V gene's germline CDR1 is SGHTA and CDR2 FQGTGA. The V and J ends lost 1 base and 1 base respectively, with 14 bases between them. The CDR3 nucleotides read TGTGCCAGCAGCTTAAAACGGTCCAGAGCTTCCTACGAGCAGTACTTC. The encoded protein is CASSLKRSRASYEQYF.

The chain employs TRBV11-2 and TRBJ2-7; D is unresolved. Germline-derived CDR1 and CDR2 are SGHAT and FQNNGV. V lost 1 base and J 0 bases, leaving 7 bases between the germline ends. The CDR3 contains 14 residues. This CDR3 is CASSLVGFSYEQYF. DNA for the CDR3: TGTGCCAGCAGCTTAGTCGGGTTCTCCTACGAGCAGTACTTC.

The chain employs TRBV27 and TRBJ1-5; possibly TRBD1 for D (5 bases). The CDR3 is 15 amino acids. The V gene lost 2 bases and the J gene lost 4 bases, with 12 bases spanning the gap. Germline V lookup: CDR1 MNHEY, CDR2 SMNVEV (reference sequence). The CDR3 DNA follows: TGTGCCAGCAGTTTAATGGCAGGGTGGAATCAGCCCCAGCATTTT. This encodes CASSLMAGWNQPQHF.

The chain couples TRBV9 to TRBJ2-2; unclear D gene. Germline CDR1 reads SGDLS; CDR2 reads YYNGEE. The CDR3 contains 16 residues. V dropped 3 bases and J dropped 0 bases, with 12 bases sitting between them. The DNA for the CDR3 is TGTGCCAGCAGCGGTTGGTGGAGTACGAACACCGGGGAGCTGTTTTTT. It codes for CASSGWWSTNTGELFF.

The chain has TRBV7-8 and TRBJ2-1, with TRBD1 matching 11 bases. Per germline, CDR1 SGHVS and CDR2 FQNEAQ. This CDR3 comprises 15 residues. The V segment lost 5 bases and the J segment 7 bases; nucleotides outside the gene matches: 7. The CDR3 spells CASSPPGQGENEQFF. CDR3 DNA: TGTGCCAGCAGCCCTCCGGGACAGGGGGAAAATGAGCAGTTCTTC.

CDR3 amino acids: CASSFFWDYGYTF. CDR3 DNA sequence: TGCGCCAGCAGCTTTTTCTGGGACTATGGCTACACCTTC. This chain joins TRBV5-1 and TRBJ1-2; no definite D call. In germline, CDR1 is SGHRS, CDR2 YFSETQ. The ends were cut back, 2 bases at V and 3 bases at J, with 8 bases in the middle. The CDR3 runs to 13 residues.

V usage is TRBV2 and J usage is TRBJ2-5; D tentatively fits TRBD1 or TRBD2 (6 bases each). The germline CDR1 and CDR2 sequences are SNHLY and FYNNEI. The CDR3 is 15 residues long. With 4 bases removed from V and 6 bases from J, the gap between germline ends came to 18 bases. This CDR3 is CASSVVTGALKTQYF. Here the CDR3 DNA reads TGTGCCAGCAGTGTAGTAACGGGGGCCCTGAAGACCCAGTACTTC. The full variable domain, its missing parts supplied by reference TRBV2 and TRBJ2-5, is EPEVTQTPSHQVTQMGQEVILRCVPISNHLYFYWYRQILGQKVEFLVSFYNNEISEKSEIFDDQFSVERPDGSNFTLKIRSTKLEDSAMYFCASSVVTGALKTQYFGPGTRLLVL.

This clone was observed a few times. The chain recombines TRBV11-3 with TRBJ1-2; possibly TRBD1 for D (5 bases). This CDR3 has 11 amino acids. The germline CDR1 and CDR2 sequences are SGHNT and YENEEA. The ends were cut back, 8 bases at V and 4 bases at J, with 8 bases in the middle. CDR3 residues: CASGDSYGYTF. The CDR3 DNA is TGTGCCAGCGGAGACAGCTATGGCTACACCTTC. Filled out from reference TRBV11-3 and TRBJ1-2, the complete variable domain reads EAGVVQSPRYKIIEKKQPVAFWCNPISGHNTLYWYLQNLGQGPELLIRYENEEAVDDSQLPKDRFSAERLKGVDSTLKIQPAELGDSAVYLCASGDSYGYTFGSGTRLTVV.

CDR3 in DNA: TGCGCCAGCAGCTCGGACTCCCTTTGGGAGGAGCAGTACTTC. Protein: CASSSDSLWEEQYF. The chain employs TRBV5-1 and TRBJ2-7; D perhaps matches TRBD2 (5 bases). This CDR3 region has 14 residues. Looked up from germline, CDR1 is SGHRS and CDR2 is YFSETQ. V was cut by 3 bases and J by 7 bases, with 17 bases left in between.

The rearrangement links TRBV5-1 to TRBJ2-3, with a possible D match to TRBD1 (6 bases). The CDR3 has 13 residues. The V end lost 0 bases, the J end lost 5 bases, and 7 bases lay between the germline ends. CDR1 is SGHRS, CDR2 YFSETQ, per germline. The CDR3 DNA follows: TGCGCCAGCAGCTTGGTGGACAGAGATACGCAGTATTTT. Its protein is CASSLVDRDTQYF.

The gene calls are TRBV4-1 and TRBJ2-7, with unresolved D. In germline, CDR1 is MGHRA, CDR2 YSYEKL. The CDR3 has 15 residues. V was clipped by 0 bases and J by 3 bases, with 12 bases between them. The CDR3 coding sequence is TGCGCCAGCAGCCAAGACCCTACACGAAGCTACGAGCAGTACTTC. Its protein is CASSQDPTRSYEQYF.

Note on this clone: This sample includes further DNA sequences coding for the same CDR3. The chain has TRBV5-1 and TRBJ2-5; the D is unclear. CDR1 and CDR2 (germline): SGHRS, YFSETQ. Trimming took off 4 bases at V and 4 bases at J, with 11 bases between the two ends. This CDR3 is built from 13 residues. Here the CDR3 DNA reads TGCGCCAGCAGCACCGGATCCGGAGAGACCCAGTACTTC. Protein: CASSTGSGETQYF.

The chain employs TRBV5-1 and TRBJ2-7; TRBD1 matches at 7 bases. CDR1 and CDR2 from the germline V gene are SGHRS and YFSETQ. The CDR3 runs to 16 residues. J gave up 1 base and V 1 base, and 8 bases lay outside the gene matches. CDR3 residues: CASSLTLTGQSYEQYF. Here the CDR3 DNA reads TGCGCCAGCAGCTTGACATTGACGGGACAGTCCTACGAGCAGTACTTC.